This TCR beta chain was sequenced during a study of PD-1 blockade in classical Hodgkin lymphoma (dated by TCRdb to about 2020). Study-level background: Nivolumab dosing was 3 mg/kg intravenously every 2 weeks, continuing until either disease progression or unacceptable toxicity. To define a peripheral blood immune signature of response to PD-1 blockade in classical Hodgkin lymphoma, the study combined TCR beta sequencing with CyTOF.

The Qiagen DNeasy kit was used to extract genomic DNA from unsorted PBMCs and from the negatively selected CD4+ and CD8+ fractions. TCR beta CDR3 regions were amplified by immunoSEQ multiplex PCR using primers annealing to V and J segments. Amplification bias was minimized using a synthetic immune receptor repertoire, and residual bias was removed computationally after sequencing. From the authors' description of their analysis: Custom Python scripts were used to quantify repertoire diversity as the Shannon entropy index. Unsorted, CD4+ and CD8+ repertoires were analyzed separately, except in combined analyses where CD4+ and CD8+ sequences were merged in silico. A clone was considered expanded if an increase in frequency of at least 2-fold after treatment relative to C1D1 was found, and a pseudocount of 0.5 was applied to clones undetected at baseline. Clones with 0 or 1 copy at C1D1 were classified as singleton clones, and clones with 2 or more copies were classified as non-singleton clones. Clones expanded in unsorted samples were labelled as CD4+, CD8+ or unknown by matching protein sequences in sorted samples from the same patient. Wilcoxon tests on paired samples were used to test diversity changes from C1D1 to C4D1. TCRdb limited this immuneACCESS table to in-frame rearrangements with V and J called. A share of clones is missing; checked studies link under half to unresolved V genes, and the rest is unexplained. The V and J calls and clone size come from that table; D and trimming were worked out from the DNA. Within this sample are about 33,000 clones, with 72% of them counted one time only. The ten largest make up under 4.5% of the sample.

In the case of this clone: Its antigen is not yet known. Qualities for individual bases were not recorded, and no much larger clone is one base off.

The time point label, read with the paper, signifies: cycle 4 day 1 (C4D1), after around six weeks of nivolumab. Every trial patient had relapsed after autologous stem cell transplantation, and cohorts A, B and C differed in prior brentuximab vedotin exposure. A total of over 55 patients with relapsed/refractory classical Hodgkin lymphoma made up the trial cohort, and each patient's best overall response was complete response, partial response or progressive disease. In the multi-cohort phase II CheckMate 205 trial, trial patients received single-agent nivolumab. Best overall response was determined by an independent review committee according to the 2007 International Working Group response criteria. PBMCs from the trial were collected at three points: immediately before nivolumab initiation (C1D1), and during therapy at cycle 2 day 1 and cycle 4 day 1. Peripheral blood was collected in 8 mL Vacutainer Cell Preparation Tubes, from which PBMCs were isolated by centrifugation and then cryopreserved.

The full study reports these points: Only a single clinical trial cohort was studied, and what caused the repertoire differences, possibly disease activity or prior therapy, remained undefined. Diversity was lower in patients who began nivolumab less than 1 year after ASCT, so these patients were left out of later analyses to avoid confounding by immune reconstitution. CD4+ but not CD8+ TCR diversity rose significantly by C4D1 (p=0.0027 vs p=0.16), most apparent in complete responders (p=0.02). Newly diagnosed patients were reported to have lower baseline TCR diversity than healthy donors, and relapsed/refractory patients were reported to have lower baseline TCR diversity still. Trial patients achieving complete response had baseline diversity similar to newly diagnosed patients, whereas partial responders and progressors had significantly lower diversity.

This TCR derives from a human donor with classical Hodgkin lymphoma. The sample here was peripheral blood mononuclear cells (PBMCs), taken before the fourth cycle of nivolumab.

Read as DNA, the sequence is TGCGCCAGCAGCCATCCCGGGACAGGGACCGAGCAGTACTTC. Translated, this is CASSHPGTGTEQYF. The chain employs TRBV4-1 and TRBJ2-7; TRBD1 matches 9 bases in the middle. V ends up 3 bases short and J 6 bases short, with an unmatched junction base count of 6. The germline V gene yields MGHRA for CDR1 and YSYEKL for CDR2. The CDR3 numbers 14 residues from cysteine through phenylalanine. Of all the DNA, just the CDR3 is kept, 42 bases in frame from base 1.